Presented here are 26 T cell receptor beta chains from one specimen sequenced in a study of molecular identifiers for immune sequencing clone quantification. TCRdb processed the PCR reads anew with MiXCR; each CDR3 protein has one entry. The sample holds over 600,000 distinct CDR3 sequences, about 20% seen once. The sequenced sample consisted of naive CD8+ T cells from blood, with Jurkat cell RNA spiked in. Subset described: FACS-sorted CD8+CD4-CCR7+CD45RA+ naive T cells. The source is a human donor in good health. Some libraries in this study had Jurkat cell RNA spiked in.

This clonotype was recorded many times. The CDR3, as DNA: TGCGCCAGCAGCCCCAGCAGGGACGCAGCCGAGCAGTACTTC. Its translation: CASSPSRDAAEQYF. The gene calls are TRBV4-3 and TRBJ2-7; D tentatively fits TRBD1 or TRBD2 (5 bases each). The CDR3 is made up of 14 amino acids. Trimming took off 4 bases at V and 6 bases at J, with 16 bases between the two ends. Per germline, CDR1 LGHNA and CDR2 YSLEER.

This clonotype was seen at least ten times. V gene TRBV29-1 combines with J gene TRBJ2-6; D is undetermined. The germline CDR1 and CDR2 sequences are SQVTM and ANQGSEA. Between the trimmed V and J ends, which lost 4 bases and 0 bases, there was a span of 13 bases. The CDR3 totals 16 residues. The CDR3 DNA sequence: TGCAGCGTTGGATCAATGGCAGACTCTGGGGCCAACGTCCTGACTTTC. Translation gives CSVGSMADSGANVLTF.

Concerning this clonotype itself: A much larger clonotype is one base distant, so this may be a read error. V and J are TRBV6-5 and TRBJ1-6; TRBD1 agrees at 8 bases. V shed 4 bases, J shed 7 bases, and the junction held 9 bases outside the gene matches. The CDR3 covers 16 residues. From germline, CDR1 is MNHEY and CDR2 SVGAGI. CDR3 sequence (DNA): TGTGCCAGCAGTTTCACACCCACAGGGGGAAATTCACCCCTCCACTTT. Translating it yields CASSFTPTGGNSPLHF.

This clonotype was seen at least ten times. The CDR3 DNA follows: TGTGCCAGCAGTTTAAGGGACAGGGGATATAGCAATCAGCCCCAGCATTTT. Residues: CASSLRDRGYSNQPQHF. V gene TRBV28 combines with J gene TRBJ1-5; 10 nucleotides line up with TRBD1. The CDR3 totals 17 residues. Trimming removed 2 bases from V and 0 bases from J; junction bases left unmatched: 4. Germline-derived CDR1 and CDR2 are MDHEN and SYDVKM.

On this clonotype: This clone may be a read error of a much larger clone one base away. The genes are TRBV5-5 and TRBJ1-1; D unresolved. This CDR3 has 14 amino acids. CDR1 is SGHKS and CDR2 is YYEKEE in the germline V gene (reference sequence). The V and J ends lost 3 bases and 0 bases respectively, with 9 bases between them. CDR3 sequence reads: CASSWGAVNTEAFF. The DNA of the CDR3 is TGTGCCAGCAGCTGGGGAGCAGTGAACACTGAAGCTTTCTTT. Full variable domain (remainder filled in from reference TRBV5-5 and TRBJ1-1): DAGVTQSPTHLIKTRGQQVTLRCSPISGHKSVSWYQQVLGQGPQFIFQYYEKEERGRGNFPDRFSARQFPNYSSELNVNALLLGDSALYLCASSWGAVNTEAFFGQGTRLTVV.

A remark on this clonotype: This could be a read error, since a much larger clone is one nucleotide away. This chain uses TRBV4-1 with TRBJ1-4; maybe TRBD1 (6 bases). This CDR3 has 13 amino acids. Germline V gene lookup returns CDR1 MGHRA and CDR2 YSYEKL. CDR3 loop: CASTGELYEKLSF. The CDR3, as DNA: TGCGCCAGCACAGGGGAATTATACGAAAAACTGTCTTTT.

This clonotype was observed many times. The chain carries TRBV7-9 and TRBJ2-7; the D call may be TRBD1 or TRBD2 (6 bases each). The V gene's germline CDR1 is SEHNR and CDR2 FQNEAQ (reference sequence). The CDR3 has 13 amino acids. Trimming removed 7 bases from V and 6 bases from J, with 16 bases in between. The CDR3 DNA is TGTGCCAGCAATCCATCAGAGGGGGGCGAGCAGTACTTC. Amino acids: CASNPSEGGEQYF.

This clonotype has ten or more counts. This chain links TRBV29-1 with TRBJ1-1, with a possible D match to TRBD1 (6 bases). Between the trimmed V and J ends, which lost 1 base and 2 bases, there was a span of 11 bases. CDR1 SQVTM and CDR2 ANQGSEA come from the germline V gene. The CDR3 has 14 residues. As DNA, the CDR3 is TGCAGCGTTGAAGGACAGGCCAGTAACACTGAAGCTTTCTTT. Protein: CSVEGQASNTEAFF.

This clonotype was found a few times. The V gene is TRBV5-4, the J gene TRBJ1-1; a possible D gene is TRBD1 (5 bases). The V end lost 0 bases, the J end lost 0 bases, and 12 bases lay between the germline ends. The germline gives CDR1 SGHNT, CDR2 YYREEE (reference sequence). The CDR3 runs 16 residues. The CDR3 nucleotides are TGTGCCAGCAGCTTGGGGGTCAGGGTAATGAACACTGAAGCTTTCTTT. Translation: CASSLGVRVMNTEAFF.

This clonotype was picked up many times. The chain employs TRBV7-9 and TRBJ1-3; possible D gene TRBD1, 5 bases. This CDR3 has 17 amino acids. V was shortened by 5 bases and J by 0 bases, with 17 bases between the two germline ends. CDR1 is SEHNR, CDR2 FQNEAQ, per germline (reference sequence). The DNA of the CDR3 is TGTGCCAGCAGCCCAATCCTAGGGGAGAGCTCTGGAAACACCATATATTTT. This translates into CASSPILGESSGNTIYF.

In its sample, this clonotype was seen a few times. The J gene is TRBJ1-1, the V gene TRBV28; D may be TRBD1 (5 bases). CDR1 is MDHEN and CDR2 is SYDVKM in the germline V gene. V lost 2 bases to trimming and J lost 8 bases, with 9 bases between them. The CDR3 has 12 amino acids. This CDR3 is CASSLATVEAFF. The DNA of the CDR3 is TGTGCCAGCAGTTTAGCGACAGTGGAAGCTTTCTTT.

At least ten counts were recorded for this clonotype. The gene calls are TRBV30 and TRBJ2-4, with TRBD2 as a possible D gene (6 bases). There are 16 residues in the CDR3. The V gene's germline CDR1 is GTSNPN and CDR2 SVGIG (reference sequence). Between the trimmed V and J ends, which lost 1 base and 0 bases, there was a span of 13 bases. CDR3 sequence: CAWSGAGTLAKNIQYF. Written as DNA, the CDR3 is TGTGCCTGGAGTGGTGCGGGGACGCTAGCCAAAAACATTCAGTACTTC. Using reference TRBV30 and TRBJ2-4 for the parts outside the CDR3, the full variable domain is SQTIHQWPATLVQPVGSPLSLECTVEGTSNPNLYWYRQAAGRGLQLLFYSVGIGQISSEVPQNLSASRPQDRQFILSSKKLLLSDSGFYLCAWSGAGTLAKNIQYFGAGTRLSVL.

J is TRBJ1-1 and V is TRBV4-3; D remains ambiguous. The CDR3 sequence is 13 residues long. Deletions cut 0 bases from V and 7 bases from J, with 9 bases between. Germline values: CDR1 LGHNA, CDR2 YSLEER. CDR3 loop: CASSQDWQIEAFF. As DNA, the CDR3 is TGCGCCAGCAGCCAAGATTGGCAGATTGAAGCTTTCTTT.

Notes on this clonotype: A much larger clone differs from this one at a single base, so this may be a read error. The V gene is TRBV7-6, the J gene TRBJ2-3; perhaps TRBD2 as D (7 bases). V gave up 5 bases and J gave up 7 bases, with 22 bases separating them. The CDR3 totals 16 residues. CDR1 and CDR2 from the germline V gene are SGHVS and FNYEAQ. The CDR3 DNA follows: TGTGCCAGCAGCGGACAAGTGGGGGGGCAACGAAATACGCAGTATTTT. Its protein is CASSGQVGGQRNTQYF.

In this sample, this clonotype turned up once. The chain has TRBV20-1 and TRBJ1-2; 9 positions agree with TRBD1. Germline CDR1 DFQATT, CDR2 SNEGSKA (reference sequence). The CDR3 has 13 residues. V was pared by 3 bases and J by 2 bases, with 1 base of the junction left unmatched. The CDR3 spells CSARGQGNYGYTF. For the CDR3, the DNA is TGCAGTGCTAGGGGACAGGGAAACTATGGCTACACCTTC.

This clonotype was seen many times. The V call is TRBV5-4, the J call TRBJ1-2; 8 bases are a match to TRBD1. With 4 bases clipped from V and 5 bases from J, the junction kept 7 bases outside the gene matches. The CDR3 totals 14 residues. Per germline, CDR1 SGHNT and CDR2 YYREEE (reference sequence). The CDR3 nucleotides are TGTGCCAGCAGCACCTGGACAGGGTCGTATGGCTACACCTTC. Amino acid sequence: CASSTWTGSYGYTF.

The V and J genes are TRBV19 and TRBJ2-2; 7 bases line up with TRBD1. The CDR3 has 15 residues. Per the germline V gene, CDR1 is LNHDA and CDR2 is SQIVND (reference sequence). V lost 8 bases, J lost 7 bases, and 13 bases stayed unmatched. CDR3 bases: TGTGCCAGTGCCAGGGGGACACGGTCGATCGGGGAGCTGTTTTTT. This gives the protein CASARGTRSIGELFF. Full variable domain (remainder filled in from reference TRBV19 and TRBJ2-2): DGGITQSPKYLFRKEGQNVTLSCEQNLNHDAMYWYRQDPGQGLRLIYYSQIVNDFQKGDIAEGYSVSREKKESFPLTVTSAQKNPTAFYLCASARGTRSIGELFFGEGSRLTVL.

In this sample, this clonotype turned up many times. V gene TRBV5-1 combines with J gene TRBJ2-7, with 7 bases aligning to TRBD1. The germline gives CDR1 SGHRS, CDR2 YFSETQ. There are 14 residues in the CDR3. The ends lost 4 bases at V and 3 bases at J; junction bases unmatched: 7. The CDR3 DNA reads TGCGCCAGCAGCGTCCGGGACAGTCTCTACGAGCAGTACTTC. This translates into CASSVRDSLYEQYF.

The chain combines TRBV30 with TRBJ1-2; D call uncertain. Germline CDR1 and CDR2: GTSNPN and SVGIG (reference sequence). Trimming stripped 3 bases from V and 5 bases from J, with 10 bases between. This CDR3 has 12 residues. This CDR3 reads CAWRGIFYGYTF. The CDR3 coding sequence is TGTGCCTGGAGAGGGATTTTTTATGGCTACACCTTC.

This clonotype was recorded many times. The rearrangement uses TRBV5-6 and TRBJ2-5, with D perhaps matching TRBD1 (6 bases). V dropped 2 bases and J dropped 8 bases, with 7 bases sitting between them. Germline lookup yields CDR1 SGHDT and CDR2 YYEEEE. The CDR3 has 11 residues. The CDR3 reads CASSLQGTQYF. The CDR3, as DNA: TGTGCCAGCAGCTTACAGGGCACCCAGTACTTC.

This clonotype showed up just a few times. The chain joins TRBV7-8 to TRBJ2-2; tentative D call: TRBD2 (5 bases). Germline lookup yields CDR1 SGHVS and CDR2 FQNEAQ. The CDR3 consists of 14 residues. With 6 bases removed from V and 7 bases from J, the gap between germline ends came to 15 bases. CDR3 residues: CASRLGFGIGELFF. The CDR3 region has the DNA TGTGCCAGCAGATTGGGCTTCGGGATCGGGGAGCTGTTTTTT.

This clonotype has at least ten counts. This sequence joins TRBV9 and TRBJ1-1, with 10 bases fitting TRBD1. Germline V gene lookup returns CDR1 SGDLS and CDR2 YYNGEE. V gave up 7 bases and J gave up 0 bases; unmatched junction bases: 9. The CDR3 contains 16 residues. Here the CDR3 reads CASARRDRGLNTEAFF. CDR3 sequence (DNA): TGTGCCAGCGCTCGTAGGGACAGGGGCCTGAACACTGAAGCTTTCTTT. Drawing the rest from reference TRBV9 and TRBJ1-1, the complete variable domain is DSGVTQTPKHLITATGQRVTLRCSPRSGDLSVYWYQQSLDQGLQFLIQYYNGEERAKGNILERFSAQQFPDLHSELNLSSLELGDSALYFCASARRDRGLNTEAFFGQGTRLTVV.

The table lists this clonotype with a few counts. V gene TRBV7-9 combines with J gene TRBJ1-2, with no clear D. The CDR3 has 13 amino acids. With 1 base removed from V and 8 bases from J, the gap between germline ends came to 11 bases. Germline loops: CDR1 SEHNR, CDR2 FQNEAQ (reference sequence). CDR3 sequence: CASSLDVARGYTF. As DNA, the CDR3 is TGTGCCAGCAGCTTAGACGTGGCACGCGGCTACACCTTC.

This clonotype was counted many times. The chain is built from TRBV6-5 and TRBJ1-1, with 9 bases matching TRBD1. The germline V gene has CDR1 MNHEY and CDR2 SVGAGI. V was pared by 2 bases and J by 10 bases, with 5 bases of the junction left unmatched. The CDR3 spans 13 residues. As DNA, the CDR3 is TGTGCCAGCAGTTACGGACAGGGGCAGGGAGCTTTCTTT. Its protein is CASSYGQGQGAFF.

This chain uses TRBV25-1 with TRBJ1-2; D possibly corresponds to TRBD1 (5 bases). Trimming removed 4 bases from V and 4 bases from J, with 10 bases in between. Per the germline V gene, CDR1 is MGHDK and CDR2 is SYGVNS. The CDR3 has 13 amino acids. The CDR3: CASSGGVGYGYTF. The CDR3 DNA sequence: TGTGCCAGCAGTGGGGGCGTGGGCTATGGCTACACCTTC.

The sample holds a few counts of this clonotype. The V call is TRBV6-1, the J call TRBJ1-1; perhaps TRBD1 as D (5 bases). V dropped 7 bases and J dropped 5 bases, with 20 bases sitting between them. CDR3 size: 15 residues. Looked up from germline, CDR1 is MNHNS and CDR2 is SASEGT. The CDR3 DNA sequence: TGTGCCAGCAATCCACTTTTTGGGGGGGGGACTGAAGCTTTCTTT. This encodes CASNPLFGGGTEAFF.